This TCR beta chain was captured by sequencing in a study of blood T cells in healthy people across ages (dated by TCRdb to about 2015). Regarding the research as a whole: Template switching captured roughly one uniquely barcoded TCR beta cDNA molecule per two T cells in model experiments. The study measured age-related changes in TCR beta repertoire diversity using deep sequencing normalized with unique cDNA molecular identifiers. The donors were split into four age groups: young (average around 15 years), middle-aged (roughly 39), aged (over 55) and long-lived (under 90). To avoid experimental bias, donors of different ages were distributed randomly across sequencing lanes. For two donors (one aged 18 to 30 and one aged 80 or older), the study analyzed two additional independent replicas of 1 million unique cDNA reads from the same blood draw.

The germline V gene yields SQVTM for CDR1 and ANQGSEA for CDR2. The CDR3, from cysteine to phenylalanine, totals 14 residues. Only the CDR3 DNA stays, 42 bases, in frame from base 1. Cut back by 7 bases and 2 bases, the V and J ends lie 15 bases apart. To note about this clonotype: This clone's antigen is unknown. No quality values exist for individual bases; no much larger clone is one base distant.

The roughly 42 donors, aged roughly 6 to 90 years, were systemically healthy Caucasian individuals from Russia. Each donor gave about 9.2 milliliters of peripheral blood, drawn into EDTA-treated Vacutainer tubes. Ficoll-Paque density-gradient centrifugation was used to isolate PBMCs, with at least 7 million per sample. Total RNA, at least 6 micrograms per sample, was extracted from PBMCs with Trizol reagent. The percentages of naive CD45RAhigh/CD27high T cells were determined by flow cytometry on a PBMC aliquot from every donor. Broader findings and caveats from the paper: Total diversity estimates from one million sequenced T cells were considered lower bounds and underestimates. Compared with the aged group, more naive CD4+ T cells, fewer expanded clones and increased TCR diversity were shown by the long-lived group, suggesting age selection. Observed TCR beta diversity correlated strongly with the percentage of naive T cells measured by flow cytometry. Bulk unsorted PBMC profiling prevented conclusive comparison of naive and antigen-experienced compartments. Because donor CMV infection status was unknown, age-related changes in expanded clonotypes were potentially confounded. Observed TCR beta diversity per million T cells fell roughly linearly with age, and a significant reduction was already apparent by age approximately 40.

Library preparation was by 5' RACE. This sample was sequenced with an Illumina HiSeq 2500. The second PCR ran for about 6 to 11 cycles and used a J-beta primer mix along with a sample-barcoded 5' primer. A template-switch 5' adaptor carrying 12 random nucleotides introduced a unique molecular identifier onto each TCR beta cDNA molecule. Each sample yielded at least 2.5 million CDR3-containing paired-end reads. First-strand cDNA synthesis was performed from all RNA using the Mint cDNA synthesis kit, with priming by a TRBC-specific oligonucleotide. Following uracil-DNA glycosylase treatment, all cDNA underwent a first 18-cycle PCR with the universal primers M1SS and BC2_uni_R. As for how the authors treated the data: Normalization of each sample was performed by random selection of 1 million high-quality reads, each carrying a distinct molecular identifier. Reads with shared molecular identifiers were discarded instead of being binned into consensus sequences. MiTCR, set to a Q25 quality threshold and the strictest error-elimination algorithm, was used for CDR3 identification, clonotype clustering and error correction. Lower-bound total TCR beta diversity was estimated with a nonparametric unseen species model using Euler transformation. TCRdb reanalyzed the raw reads on its own, using fastp at Q25 for trimming and MiXCR for clone calling, and kept in-frame beta chains. Records with the same CDR3 protein are collapsed into one entry carrying the most frequent genes and DNA. The V and J calls follow TCRdb's processing rather than the paper's. In this sample the table shows over 700,000 distinct CDR3 sequences, roughly 53% of which occur a single time. Together, the top ten hold 41% of the sample.

Rearrangement joined TRBV29-1 to TRBJ2-1; no D gene call is confident. The sequenced sample was blood. This TCR was recovered from a man older than 75 in good health. The CDR3 corresponds to CSGRPKGAYNEQFF. The DNA reads as follows: TGCAGCGGTAGACCTAAGGGCGCCTACAATGAGCAGTTCTTC.